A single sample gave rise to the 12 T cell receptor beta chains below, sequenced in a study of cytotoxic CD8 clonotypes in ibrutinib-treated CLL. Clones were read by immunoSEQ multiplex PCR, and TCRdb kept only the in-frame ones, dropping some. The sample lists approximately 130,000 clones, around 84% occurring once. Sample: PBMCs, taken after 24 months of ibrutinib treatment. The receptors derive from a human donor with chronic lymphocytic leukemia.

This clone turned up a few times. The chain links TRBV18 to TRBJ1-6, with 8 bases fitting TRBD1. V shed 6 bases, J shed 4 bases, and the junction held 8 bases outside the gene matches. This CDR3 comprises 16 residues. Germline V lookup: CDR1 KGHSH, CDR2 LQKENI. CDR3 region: CASSLGQGGYNSPLHF. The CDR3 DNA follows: TGTGCCAGCTCGTTAGGACAGGGAGGGTATAATTCACCCCTCCACTTT.

The CDR3 nucleotides are TGTGCCAGCAGAGCTAAGGGACAGGGGTCCTACGAGCAGTACTTC. It codes for CASRAKGQGSYEQYF. V gene TRBV5-6 combines with J gene TRBJ2-7, with TRBD1 matching 10 bases. The germline V gene has CDR1 SGHDT and CDR2 YYEEEE. V lost 5 bases and J lost 1; bases outside the gene matches: 6. CDR3 size: 15 residues. Full variable domain (outside the CDR3, taken from reference TRBV5-6 and TRBJ2-7): DAGVTQSPTHLIKTRGQQVTLRCSPKSGHDTVSWYQQALGQGPQFIFQYYEEEERQRGNFPDRFSGHQFPNYSSELNVNALLLGDSALYLCASRAKGQGSYEQYFGPGTRLTVT.

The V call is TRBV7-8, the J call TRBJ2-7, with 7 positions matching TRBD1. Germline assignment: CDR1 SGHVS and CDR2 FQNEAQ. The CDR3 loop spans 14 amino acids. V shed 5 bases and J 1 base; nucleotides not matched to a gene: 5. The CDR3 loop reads CASSLRDSSYEQYF. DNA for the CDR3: TGTGCCAGCAGCCTCCGGGACAGTTCCTACGAGCAGTACTTC.

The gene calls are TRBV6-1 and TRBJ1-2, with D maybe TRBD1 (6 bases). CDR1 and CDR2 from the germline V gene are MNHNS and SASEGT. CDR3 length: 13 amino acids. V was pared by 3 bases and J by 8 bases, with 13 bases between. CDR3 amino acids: CASSEGGGQGYTF. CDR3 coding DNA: TGTGCCAGCAGTGAGGGGGGGGGCCAAGGCTACACCTTC.

The CDR3 coding sequence is TGTGCCAGCAGGCAGCTGGCAAACACTGAAGCTTTCTTT. It encodes CASRQLANTEAFF. The V and J genes are TRBV27 and TRBJ1-1; D not certain. V was cut by 6 bases and J by 2 bases, with 10 bases left in between. This CDR3 spans 13 amino acids. Germline CDR1 is MNHEY and CDR2 is SMNVEV (reference sequence).

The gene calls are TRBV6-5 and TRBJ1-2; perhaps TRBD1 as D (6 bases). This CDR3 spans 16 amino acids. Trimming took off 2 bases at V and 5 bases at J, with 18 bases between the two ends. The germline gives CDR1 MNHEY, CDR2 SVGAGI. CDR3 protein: CASSYEWGGQGYGYTF. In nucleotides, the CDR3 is TGTGCCAGCAGTTACGAATGGGGGGGGCAAGGGTATGGCTACACCTTC.

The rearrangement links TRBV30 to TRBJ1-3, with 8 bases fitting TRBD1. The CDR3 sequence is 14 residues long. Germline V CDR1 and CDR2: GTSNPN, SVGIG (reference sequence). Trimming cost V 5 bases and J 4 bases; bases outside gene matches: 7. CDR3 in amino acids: CAWQGQETGNTIYF. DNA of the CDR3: TGTGCCTGGCAGGGACAGGAGACGGGAAACACCATATATTTT.

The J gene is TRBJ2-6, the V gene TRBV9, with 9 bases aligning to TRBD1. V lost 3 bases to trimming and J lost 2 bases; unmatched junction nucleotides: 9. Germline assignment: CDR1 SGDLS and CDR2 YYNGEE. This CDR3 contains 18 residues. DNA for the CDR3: TGTGCCAGCAGCGCATTTCCGGGACAGGGTGCTGGGGCCAACGTCCTGACTTTC. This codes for CASSAFPGQGAGANVLTF.

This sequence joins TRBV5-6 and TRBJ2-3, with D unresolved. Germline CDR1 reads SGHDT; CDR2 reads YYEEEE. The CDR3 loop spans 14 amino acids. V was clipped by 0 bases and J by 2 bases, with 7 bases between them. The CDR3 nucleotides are TGTGCCAGCAGCTTGGGGGCCCACACAGATACGCAGTATTTT. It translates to CASSLGAHTDTQYF.

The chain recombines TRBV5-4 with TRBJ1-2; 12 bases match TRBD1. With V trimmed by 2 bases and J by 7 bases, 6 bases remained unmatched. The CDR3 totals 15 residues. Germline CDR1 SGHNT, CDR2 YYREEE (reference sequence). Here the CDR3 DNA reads TGTGCCAGCAGCTTCGGGACAGGGGGCGGTTTTGGCTACACCTTC. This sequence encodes CASSFGTGGGFGYTF.

As DNA, the CDR3 is TGTGCCAGCTCACCGCGGTGGGGACCTGAAGCTTTCTTT. As protein: CASSPRWGPEAFF. The genes are TRBV18 and TRBJ1-1; tentatively, D is TRBD1 (5 bases). The CDR3 loop spans 13 amino acids. Germline CDR1 is KGHSH and CDR2 is LQKENI. V was clipped by 3 bases and J by 6 bases, with 11 bases between them.

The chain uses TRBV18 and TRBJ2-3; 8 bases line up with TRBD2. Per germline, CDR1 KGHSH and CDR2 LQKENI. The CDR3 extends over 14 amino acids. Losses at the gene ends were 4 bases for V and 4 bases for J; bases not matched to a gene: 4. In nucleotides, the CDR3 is TGTGCCAGCTCACGTCGGGGGGGCTCAGATACGCAGTATTTT. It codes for CASSRRGGSDTQYF.